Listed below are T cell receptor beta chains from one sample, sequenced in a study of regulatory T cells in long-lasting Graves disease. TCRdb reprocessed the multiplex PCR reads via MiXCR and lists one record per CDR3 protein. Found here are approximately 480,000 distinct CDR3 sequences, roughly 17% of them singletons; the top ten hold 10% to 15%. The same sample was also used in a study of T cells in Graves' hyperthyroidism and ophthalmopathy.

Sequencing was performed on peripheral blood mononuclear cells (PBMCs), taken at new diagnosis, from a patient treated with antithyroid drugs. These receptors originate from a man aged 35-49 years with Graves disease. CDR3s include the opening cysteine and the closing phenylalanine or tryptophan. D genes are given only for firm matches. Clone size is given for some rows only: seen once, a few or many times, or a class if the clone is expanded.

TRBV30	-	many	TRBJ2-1	CAWSVLESAYNEQFF	TGTGCCTGGAGTGTCCTAGAGTCAGCCTACAATGAGCAGTTCTTC
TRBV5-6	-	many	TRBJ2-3	CASSGHRTDTQYF	TGTGCCAGCAGCGGGCATAGGACAGATACGCAGTATTTT
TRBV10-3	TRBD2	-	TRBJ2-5	CAISEIAGGIQETQYF	TGTGCCATCAGTGAGATAGCGGGAGGAATACAAGAGACCCAGTACTTC
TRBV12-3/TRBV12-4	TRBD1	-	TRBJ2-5	CASSPGTGGEGTQYF	TGTGCCAGCAGCCCCGGGACAGGGGGCGAGGGGACCCAGTACTTC
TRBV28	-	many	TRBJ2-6	CASSLAVSGANVLTF	TGTGCCAGCAGTTTAGCCGTCTCTGGGGCCAACGTCCTGACTTTC
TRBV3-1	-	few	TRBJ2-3	CASSPSGHSDTQYF	TGTGCCAGCAGCCCCTCCGGGCATTCAGATACGCAGTATTTT
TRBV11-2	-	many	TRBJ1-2	CASSTIRHRNYGYTF	TGTGCCAGCAGCACAATCCGGCATCGGAACTATGGCTACACCTTC
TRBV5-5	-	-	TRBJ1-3	CASSDPTGRNTIYF	TGTGCCAGCAGCGATCCGACCGGGCGGAACACCATATATTTT
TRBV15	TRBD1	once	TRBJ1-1	CATSMTGSTEAFF	TGTGCCACCAGCATGACAGGGAGCACTGAAGCTTTCTTT
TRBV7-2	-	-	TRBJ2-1	CASSPTGTTFEQFF	TGTGCCAGCAGCCCAACCGGGACGACTTTCGAGCAGTTCTTC
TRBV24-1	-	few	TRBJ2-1	CATSDYGQGGYNEQFF	TGTGCCACCAGTGATTACGGACAGGGAGGGTACAATGAGCAGTTCTTC
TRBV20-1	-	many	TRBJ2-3	CSARRSGLQLSTDTQYF	TGCAGTGCTAGAAGGAGTGGTTTACAATTAAGCACAGATACGCAGTATTTT
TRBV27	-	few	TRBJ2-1	CASSPPPFSYNEQFF	TGTGCCAGCAGTCCCCCCCCCTTTTCCTACAATGAGCAGTTCTTC
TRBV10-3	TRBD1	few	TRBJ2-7	CAINRDRAYEQYF	TGTGCCATCAATCGGGACAGGGCCTACGAGCAGTACTTC
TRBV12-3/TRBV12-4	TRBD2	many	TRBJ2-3	CASRSQTSADTQYF	TGTGCCAGCAGATCCCAGACTAGCGCAGATACGCAGTATTTT
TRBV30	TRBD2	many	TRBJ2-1	CAWSVLAGNNEQFF	TGTGCCTGGAGTGTTTTAGCGGGAAACAATGAGCAGTTCTTC
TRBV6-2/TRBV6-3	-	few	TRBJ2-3	CASSMTRSATDTQYF	TGTGCCAGCAGTATGACAAGGAGCGCCACAGATACGCAGTATTTT
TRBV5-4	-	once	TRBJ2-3	CASSAGSEDTQYF	TGTGCCAGCAGCGCCGGGTCCGAGGATACGCAGTATTTT
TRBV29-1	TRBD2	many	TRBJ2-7	CSVPKTSADLKEQYF	TGCAGCGTCCCAAAGACTAGCGCCGACCTAAAAGAGCAGTACTTC
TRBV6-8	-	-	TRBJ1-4	CATSPTREKLFF	TGTGCCACCTCCCCCACTAGGGAAAAACTGTTTTTT
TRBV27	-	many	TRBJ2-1	CASSSREFPGDEQFF	TGTGCCAGCAGTAGTCGGGAGTTCCCGGGGGATGAGCAGTTCTTC
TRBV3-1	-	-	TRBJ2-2	CASNLRGPVTGELFF	TGTGCCAGCAATCTCAGGGGTCCGGTCACCGGGGAGCTGTTTTTT
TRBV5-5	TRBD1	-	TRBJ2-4	CASSPLGTGGKNIQYF	TGTGCCAGCAGCCCCCTGGGGACAGGGGGGAAAAACATTCAGTACTTC
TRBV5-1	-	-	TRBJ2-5	CASGPGQGQETQYF	TGCGCCAGCGGCCCCGGGCAGGGCCAAGAGACCCAGTACTTC
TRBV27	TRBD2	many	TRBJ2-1	CASSWGTNYNEQFF	TGTGCCAGCAGTTGGGGGACTAACTACAATGAGCAGTTCTTC
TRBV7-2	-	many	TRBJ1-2	CASSPDSLGGYTF	TGTGCCAGCAGCCCGGACAGTCTTGGAGGCTACACCTTC
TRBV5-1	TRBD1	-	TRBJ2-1	CASSFGLMGDRYNEQFF	TGCGCCAGCAGCTTCGGACTTATGGGGGACAGATACAATGAGCAGTTCTTC
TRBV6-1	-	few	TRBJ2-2	CASNKQGRSTGELFF	TGTGCCAGCAATAAACAGGGCCGTAGCACCGGGGAGCTGTTTTTT
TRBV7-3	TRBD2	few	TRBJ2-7	CASSLTLSRTSGSYEQYF	TGTGCCAGCAGCTTAACCCTTTCGAGGACTAGCGGGAGCTACGAGCAGTACTTC
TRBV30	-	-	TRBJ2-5	CAWSVRRETQYF	TGTGCCTGGAGTGTACGACGGGAGACCCAGTACTTC
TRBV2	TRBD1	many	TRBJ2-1	CASRMGQGVLNEQFF	TGTGCCAGCAGGATGGGACAGGGGGTTCTCAATGAGCAGTTCTTC
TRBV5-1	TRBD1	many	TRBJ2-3	CASSAEQGADTDTQYF	TGCGCCAGCAGCGCGGAACAGGGGGCTGACACAGATACGCAGTATTTT
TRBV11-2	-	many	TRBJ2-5	CASSSNWGMVETQYF	TGTGCCAGCAGCTCCAACTGGGGGATGGTAGAGACCCAGTACTTC
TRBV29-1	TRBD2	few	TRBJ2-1	CSVEEPSGIGEQFF	TGCAGCGTTGAAGAACCTAGCGGGATAGGTGAGCAGTTCTTC
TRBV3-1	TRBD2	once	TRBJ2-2	CASSRELAGGPGGELFF	TGTGCCAGCAGCCGCGAACTAGCGGGAGGGCCTGGAGGGGAGCTGTTTTTT
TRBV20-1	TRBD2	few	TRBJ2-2	CSAPTSGSTGELFF	TGCAGTGCCCCCACTAGCGGGAGCACCGGGGAGCTGTTTTTT
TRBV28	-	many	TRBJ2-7	CASSLPYRPDEQYF	TGTGCCAGCAGTTTACCCTATCGTCCGGACGAGCAGTACTTC
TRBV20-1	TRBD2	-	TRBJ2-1	CSATGLAGVGEQFF	TGCAGTGCCACGGGACTAGCGGGAGTGGGTGAACAGTTCTTC
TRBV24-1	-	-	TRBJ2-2	CATSRRGGGELFF	TGTGCCACCAGTCGGAGGGGCGGCGGGGAGCTGTTTTTT
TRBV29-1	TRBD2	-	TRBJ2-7	CSVEGVAGGFSYEQYF	TGCAGCGTTGAGGGGGTAGCGGGAGGCTTCTCCTACGAGCAGTACTTC
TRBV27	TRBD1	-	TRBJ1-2	CASSLDPGTGDGYTF	TGTGCCAGCAGTTTAGATCCCGGGACAGGGGATGGCTACACCTTC
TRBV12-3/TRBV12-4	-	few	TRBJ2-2	CASSFSLATGELFF	TGTGCCAGCAGTTTTTCGCTAGCCACCGGGGAGCTGTTTTTT
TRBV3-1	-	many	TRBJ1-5	CASSRNNQPQHF	TGTGCCAGCAGCCGGAACAATCAGCCCCAGCATTTT
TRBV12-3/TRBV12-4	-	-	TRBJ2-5	CASTRRGVSGETQYF	TGTGCCAGCACGCGGAGGGGGGTGTCAGGGGAGACCCAGTACTTC
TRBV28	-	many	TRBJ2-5	CASSLVGRETQYF	TGTGCCAGCAGTTTAGTGGGTCGGGAGACCCAGTACTTC
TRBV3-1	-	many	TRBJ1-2	CASSQDRAGYGYTF	TGTGCCAGCAGCCAAGACAGGGCGGGCTATGGCTACACCTTC
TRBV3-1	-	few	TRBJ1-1	CASSLLDSGNTEAFF	TGTGCCAGCAGCCTGTTGGATTCCGGGAACACTGAAGCTTTCTTT
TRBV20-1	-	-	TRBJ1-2	CSARETGDYYGYTF	TGCAGTGCTAGGGAAACGGGGGATTACTATGGCTACACCTTC
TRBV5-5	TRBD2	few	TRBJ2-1	CASSLGTSGAKWQFF	TGTGCCAGCAGCCTGGGGACTAGCGGGGCGAAGTGGCAGTTCTTC
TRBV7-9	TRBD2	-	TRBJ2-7	CASSQEGGLAEEQYF	TGTGCCAGCAGCCAGGAGGGGGGACTAGCGGAAGAGCAGTACTTC
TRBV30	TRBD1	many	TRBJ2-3	CAWETGGARTDTQYF	TGTGCCTGGGAAACAGGGGGCGCGCGTACAGATACGCAGTATTTT
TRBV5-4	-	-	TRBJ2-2	CASSLLGQANTGELFF	TGTGCCAGCAGCCTACTGGGACAAGCGAACACCGGGGAGCTGTTTTTT
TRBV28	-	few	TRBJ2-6	CASSAPGATGANVLTF	TGTGCCAGCAGTGCCCCGGGTGCAACTGGGGCCAACGTCCTGACTTTC
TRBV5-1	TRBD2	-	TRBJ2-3	CASSWLAGGPGDTQYF	TGCGCCAGCAGCTGGCTAGCGGGAGGGCCGGGAGATACGCAGTATTTT
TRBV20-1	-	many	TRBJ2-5	CSASRRGGETQYF	TGCAGTGCTAGTAGGAGGGGCGGAGAGACCCAGTACTTC
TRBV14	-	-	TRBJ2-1	CASSQDPPTSSYNEQFF	TGTGCCAGCAGCCAAGATCCTCCGACGAGCTCCTACAATGAGCAGTTCTTC
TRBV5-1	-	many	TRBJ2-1	CASRADTGEQFF	TGCGCCAGCAGGGCAGACACGGGTGAGCAGTTCTTC